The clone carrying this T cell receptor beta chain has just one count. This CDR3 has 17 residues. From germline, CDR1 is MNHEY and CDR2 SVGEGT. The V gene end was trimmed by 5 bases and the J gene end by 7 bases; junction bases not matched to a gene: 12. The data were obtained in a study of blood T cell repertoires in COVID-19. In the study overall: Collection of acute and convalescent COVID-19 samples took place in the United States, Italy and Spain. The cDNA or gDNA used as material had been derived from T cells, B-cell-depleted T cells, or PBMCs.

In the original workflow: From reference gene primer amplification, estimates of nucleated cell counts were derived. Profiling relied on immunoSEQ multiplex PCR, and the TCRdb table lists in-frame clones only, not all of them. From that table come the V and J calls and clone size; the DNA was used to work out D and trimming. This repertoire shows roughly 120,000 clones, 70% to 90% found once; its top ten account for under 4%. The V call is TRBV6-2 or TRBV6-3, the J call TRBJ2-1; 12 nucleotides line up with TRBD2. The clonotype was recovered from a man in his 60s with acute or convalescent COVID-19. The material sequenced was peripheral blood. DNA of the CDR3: TGTGCCAGCAGTAGATCACTAGCGGGAGGCCGGGGGAATGAGCAGTTCTTC. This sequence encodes CASSRSLAGGRGNEQFF.